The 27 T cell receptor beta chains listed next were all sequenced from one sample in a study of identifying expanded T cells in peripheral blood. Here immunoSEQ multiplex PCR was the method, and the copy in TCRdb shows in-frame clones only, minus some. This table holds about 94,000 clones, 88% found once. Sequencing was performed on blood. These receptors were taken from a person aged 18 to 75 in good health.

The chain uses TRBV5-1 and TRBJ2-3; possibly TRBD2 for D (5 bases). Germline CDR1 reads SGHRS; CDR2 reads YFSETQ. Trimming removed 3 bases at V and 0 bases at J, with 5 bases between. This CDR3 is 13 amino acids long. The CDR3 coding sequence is TGCGCCAGCAGCTGGACTAGCACAGATACGCAGTATTTT. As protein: CASSWTSTDTQYF. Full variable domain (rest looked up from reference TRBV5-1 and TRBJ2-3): KAGVTQTPRYLIKTRGQQVTLSCSPISGHRSVSWYQQTPGQGLQFLFEYFSETQRNKGNFPGRFSGRQFSNSRSEMNVSTLELGDSALYLCASSWTSTDTQYFGPGTRLTVL.

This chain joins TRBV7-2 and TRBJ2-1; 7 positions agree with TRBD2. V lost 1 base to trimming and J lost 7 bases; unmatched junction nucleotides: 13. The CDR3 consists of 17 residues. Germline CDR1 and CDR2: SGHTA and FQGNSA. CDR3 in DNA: TGTGCCAGCAGCTTAGTGCTTGCGGTCGGGGGAGGGAATGAGCAGTTCTTC. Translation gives CASSLVLAVGGGNEQFF. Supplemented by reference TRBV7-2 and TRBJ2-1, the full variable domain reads GAGVSQSPSNKVTEKGKDVELRCDPISGHTALYWYRQSLGQGLEFLIYFQGNSAPDKSGLPSDRFSAERTGGSVSTLTIQRTQQEDSAVYLCASSLVLAVGGGNEQFFGPGTRLTVL.

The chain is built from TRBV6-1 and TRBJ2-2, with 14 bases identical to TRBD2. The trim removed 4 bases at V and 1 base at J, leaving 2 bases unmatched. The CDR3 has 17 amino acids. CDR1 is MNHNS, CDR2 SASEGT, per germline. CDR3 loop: CASSGGTSGGNTGELFF. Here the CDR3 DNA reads TGTGCCAGCAGTGGTGGGACTAGCGGGGGGAACACCGGGGAGCTGTTTTTT.

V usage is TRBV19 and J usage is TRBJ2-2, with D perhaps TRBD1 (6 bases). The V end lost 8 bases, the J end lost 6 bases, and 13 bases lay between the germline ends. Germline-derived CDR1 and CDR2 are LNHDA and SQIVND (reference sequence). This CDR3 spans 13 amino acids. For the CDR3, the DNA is TGTGCCAGTCGAAAACAGGGATCCGGGGAGCTGTTTTTT. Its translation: CASRKQGSGELFF.

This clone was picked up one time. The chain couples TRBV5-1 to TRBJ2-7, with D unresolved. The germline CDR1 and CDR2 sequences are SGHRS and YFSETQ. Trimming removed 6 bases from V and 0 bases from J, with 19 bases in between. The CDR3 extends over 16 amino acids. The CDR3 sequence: CASTPRGDMSSYEQYF. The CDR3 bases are TGCGCCAGCACCCCGAGAGGCGACATGAGCTCCTACGAGCAGTACTTC. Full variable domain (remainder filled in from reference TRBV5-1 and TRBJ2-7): KAGVTQTPRYLIKTRGQQVTLSCSPISGHRSVSWYQQTPGQGLQFLFEYFSETQRNKGNFPGRFSGRQFSNSRSEMNVSTLELGDSALYLCASTPRGDMSSYEQYFGPGTRLTVT.

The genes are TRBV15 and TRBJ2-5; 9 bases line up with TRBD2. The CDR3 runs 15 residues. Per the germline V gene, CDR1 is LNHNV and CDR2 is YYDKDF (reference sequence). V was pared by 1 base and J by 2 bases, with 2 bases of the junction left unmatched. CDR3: CATSRGAGGQETQYF. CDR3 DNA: TGTGCCACCAGCAGAGGGGCGGGGGGGCAAGAGACCCAGTACTTC.

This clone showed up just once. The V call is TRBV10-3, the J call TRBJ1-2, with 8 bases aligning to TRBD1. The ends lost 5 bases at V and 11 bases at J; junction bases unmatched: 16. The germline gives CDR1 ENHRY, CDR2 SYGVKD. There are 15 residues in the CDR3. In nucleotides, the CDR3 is TGTGCCATCAGTCCGGGACAGGTAAATGGCCCCGGGTACACCTTC. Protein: CAISPGQVNGPGYTF.

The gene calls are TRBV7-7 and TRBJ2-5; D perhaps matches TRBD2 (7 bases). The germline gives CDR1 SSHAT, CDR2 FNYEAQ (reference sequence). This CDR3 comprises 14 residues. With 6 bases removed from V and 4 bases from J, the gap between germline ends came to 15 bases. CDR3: CASRPGGGGETQYF. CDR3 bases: TGTGCCAGCAGGCCAGGAGGGGGGGGAGAGACCCAGTACTTC. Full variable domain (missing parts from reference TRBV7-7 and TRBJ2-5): GAGVSQSPRYKVTKRGQDVTLRCDPISSHATLYWYQQALGQGPEFLTYFNYEAQPDKSGLPSDRFSAERPEGSISTLTIQRTEQRDSAMYRCASRPGGGGETQYFGPGTRLLVL.

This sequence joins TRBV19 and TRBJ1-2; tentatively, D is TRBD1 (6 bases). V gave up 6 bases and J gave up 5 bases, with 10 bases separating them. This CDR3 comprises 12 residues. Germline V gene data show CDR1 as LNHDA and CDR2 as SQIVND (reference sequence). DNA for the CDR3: TGTGCCAGTAGACCACAGGGATATGGCTACACCTTC. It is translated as CASRPQGYGYTF.

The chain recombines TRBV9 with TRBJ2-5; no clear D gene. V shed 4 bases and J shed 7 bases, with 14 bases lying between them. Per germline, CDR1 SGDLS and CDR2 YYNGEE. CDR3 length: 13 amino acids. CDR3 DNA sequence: TGTGCCAGCAGCCCGCTGGAGTGGGGGACCCAGTACTTC. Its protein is CASSPLEWGTQYF.

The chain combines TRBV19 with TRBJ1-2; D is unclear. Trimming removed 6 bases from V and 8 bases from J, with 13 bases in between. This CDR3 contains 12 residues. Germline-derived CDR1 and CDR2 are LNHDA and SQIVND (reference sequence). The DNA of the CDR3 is TGTGCCAGTAGAGGAAACGCGAGGGGCTACACCTTC. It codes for CASRGNARGYTF.

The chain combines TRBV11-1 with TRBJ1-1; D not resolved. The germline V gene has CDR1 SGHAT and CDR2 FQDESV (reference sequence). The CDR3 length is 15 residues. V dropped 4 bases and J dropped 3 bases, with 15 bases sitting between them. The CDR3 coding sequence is TGTGCCAGCAGCTATAACCCACGGGAGTACACTGAAGCTTTCTTT. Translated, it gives CASSYNPREYTEAFF.

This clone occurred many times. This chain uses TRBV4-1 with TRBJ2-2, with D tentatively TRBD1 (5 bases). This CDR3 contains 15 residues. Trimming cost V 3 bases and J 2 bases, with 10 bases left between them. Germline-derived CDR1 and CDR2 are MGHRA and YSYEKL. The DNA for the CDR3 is TGCGCCAGCAGCCAGATTGACAGTAACACCGGGGAGCTGTTTTTT. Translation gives CASSQIDSNTGELFF.

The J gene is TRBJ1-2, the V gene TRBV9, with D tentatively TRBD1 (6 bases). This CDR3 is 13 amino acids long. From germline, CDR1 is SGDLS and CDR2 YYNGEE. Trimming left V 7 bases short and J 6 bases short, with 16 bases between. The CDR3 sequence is CASSPGGRHGYTF. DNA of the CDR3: TGTGCCAGCTCCCCTGGGGGGCGGCATGGCTACACCTTC.

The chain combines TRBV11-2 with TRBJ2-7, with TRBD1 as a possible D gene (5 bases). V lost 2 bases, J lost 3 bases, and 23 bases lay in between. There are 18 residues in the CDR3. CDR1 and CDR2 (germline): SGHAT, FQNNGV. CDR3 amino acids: CASSLRPGKGGPIYEQYF. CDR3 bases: TGTGCCAGCAGCTTACGGCCAGGGAAGGGTGGGCCCATCTACGAGCAGTACTTC.

CDR3 sequence reads: CATSRPRAGQTGELFF. The CDR3 nucleotides read TGTGCCACCAGCCGTCCCCGGGCAGGGCAAACCGGGGAGCTGTTTTTT. This chain uses TRBV15 with TRBJ2-2; the D gene is possibly TRBD1 (5 bases). CDR3 length: 16 amino acids. V lost 5 bases and J 5 bases, leaving 18 bases between the germline ends. Germline V CDR1 and CDR2: LNHNV, YYDKDF (reference sequence).

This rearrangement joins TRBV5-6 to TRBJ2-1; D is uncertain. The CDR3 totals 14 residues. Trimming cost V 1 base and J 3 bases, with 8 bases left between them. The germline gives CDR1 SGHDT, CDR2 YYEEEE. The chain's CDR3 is CASSLLANYNEQFF. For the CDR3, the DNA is TGTGCCAGCAGCTTGTTGGCCAACTACAATGAGCAGTTCTTC.

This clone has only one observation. The CDR3 DNA sequence: TGCGCCAGCAACAACCGGGACAGGGGCTACGAGCAGTACTTC. Its protein is CASNNRDRGYEQYF. The chain is built from TRBV5-1 and TRBJ2-7, with 10 bases fitting TRBD1. The ends lost 6 bases at V and 3 bases at J; junction bases unmatched: 6. This CDR3 is built from 14 residues. From germline, CDR1 is SGHRS and CDR2 YFSETQ.

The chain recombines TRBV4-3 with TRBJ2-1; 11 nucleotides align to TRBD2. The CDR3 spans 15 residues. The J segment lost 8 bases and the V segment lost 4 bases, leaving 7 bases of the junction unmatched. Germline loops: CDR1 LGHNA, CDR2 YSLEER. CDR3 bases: TGCGCCAGCAGCCCTTTGGCTAGCGGGAGGTATGAGCAGTTCTTC. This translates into CASSPLASGRYEQFF.

CDR3 DNA sequence: TGTGCCAGCAGCGGACAGTACTCTAACTATGGCTACACCTTC. Protein product: CASSGQYSNYGYTF. The gene calls are TRBV9 and TRBJ1-2, with D perhaps matching TRBD1 (5 bases). The germline V gene encodes CDR1 SGDLS and CDR2 YYNGEE. The CDR3 length is 14 residues. V lost 3 bases to trimming and J lost 0 bases, with 9 bases between them.

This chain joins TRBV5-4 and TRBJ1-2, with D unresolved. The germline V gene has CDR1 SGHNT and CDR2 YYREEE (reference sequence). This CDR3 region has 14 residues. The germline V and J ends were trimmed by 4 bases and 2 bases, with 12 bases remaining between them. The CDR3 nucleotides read TGTGCCAGCAGCCTCGTCGACCAAAACTATGGCTACACCTTC. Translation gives CASSLVDQNYGYTF.

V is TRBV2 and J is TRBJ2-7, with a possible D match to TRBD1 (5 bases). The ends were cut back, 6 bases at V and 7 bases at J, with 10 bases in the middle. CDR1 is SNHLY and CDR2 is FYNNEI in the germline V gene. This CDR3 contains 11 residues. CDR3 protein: CASSWTHEQYF. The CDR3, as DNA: TGTGCCAGCAGCTGGACACATGAGCAGTACTTC.

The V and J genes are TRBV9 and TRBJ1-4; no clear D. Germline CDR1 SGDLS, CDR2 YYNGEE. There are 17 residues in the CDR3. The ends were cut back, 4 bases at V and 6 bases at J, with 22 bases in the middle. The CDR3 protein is CASSSRAIGPSHEKLFF. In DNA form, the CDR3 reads TGTGCCAGCAGCTCGAGGGCCATCGGGCCATCGCATGAAAAACTGTTTTTT.

The CDR3 loop is CASSLSGGGDTEAFF. CDR3 sequence (DNA): TGTGCCAGCAGTTTAAGCGGGGGCGGGGACACTGAAGCTTTCTTT. The chain recombines TRBV28 with TRBJ1-1; D possibly corresponds to TRBD1 (6 bases). This CDR3 region has 15 residues. Trimming cost V 2 bases and J 3 bases, with 13 bases left between them. Germline-derived CDR1 and CDR2 are MDHEN and SYDVKM. The full variable domain, with the rest looked up from reference TRBV28 and TRBJ1-1, is DVKVTQSSRYLVKRTGEKVFLECVQDMDHENMFWYRQDPGLGLRLIYFSYDVKMKEKGDIPEGYSVSREKKERFSLILESASTNQTSMYLCASSLSGGGDTEAFFGQGTRLTVV.

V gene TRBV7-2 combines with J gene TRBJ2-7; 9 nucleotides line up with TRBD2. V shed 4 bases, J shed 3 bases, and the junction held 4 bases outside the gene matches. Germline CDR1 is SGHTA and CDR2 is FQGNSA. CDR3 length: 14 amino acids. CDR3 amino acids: CASSSAGGSYEQYF. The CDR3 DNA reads TGTGCCAGCAGCTCGGCGGGGGGGAGCTACGAGCAGTACTTC. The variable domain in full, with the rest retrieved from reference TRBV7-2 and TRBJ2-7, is GAGVSQSPSNKVTEKGKDVELRCDPISGHTALYWYRQSLGQGLEFLIYFQGNSAPDKSGLPSDRFSAERTGGSVSTLTIQRTQQEDSAVYLCASSSAGGSYEQYFGPGTRLTVT.

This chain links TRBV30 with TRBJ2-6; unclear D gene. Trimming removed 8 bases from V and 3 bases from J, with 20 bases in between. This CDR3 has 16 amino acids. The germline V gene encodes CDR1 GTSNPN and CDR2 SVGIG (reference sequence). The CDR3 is CAAERWVIGGANVLTF. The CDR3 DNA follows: TGTGCCGCGGAAAGGTGGGTGATCGGTGGGGCCAACGTCCTGACTTTC.

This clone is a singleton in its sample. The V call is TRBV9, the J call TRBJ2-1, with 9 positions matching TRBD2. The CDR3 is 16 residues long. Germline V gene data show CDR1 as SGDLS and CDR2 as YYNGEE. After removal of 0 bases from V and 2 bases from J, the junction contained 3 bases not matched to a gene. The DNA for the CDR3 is TGTGCCAGCAGCGTAGTAAGCGGGGGGACCTACAATGAGCAGTTCTTC. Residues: CASSVVSGGTYNEQFF.